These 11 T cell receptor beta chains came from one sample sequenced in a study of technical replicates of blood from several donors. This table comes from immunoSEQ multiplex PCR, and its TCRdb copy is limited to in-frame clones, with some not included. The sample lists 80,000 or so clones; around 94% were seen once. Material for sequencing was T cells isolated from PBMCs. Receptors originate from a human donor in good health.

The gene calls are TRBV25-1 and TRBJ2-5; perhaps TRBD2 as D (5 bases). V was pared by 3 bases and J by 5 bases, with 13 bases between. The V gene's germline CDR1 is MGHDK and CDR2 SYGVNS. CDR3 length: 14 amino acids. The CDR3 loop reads CASSDLEGEETQYF. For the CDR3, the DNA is TGTGCCAGCAGTGACTTAGAGGGAGAGGAGACCCAGTACTTC.

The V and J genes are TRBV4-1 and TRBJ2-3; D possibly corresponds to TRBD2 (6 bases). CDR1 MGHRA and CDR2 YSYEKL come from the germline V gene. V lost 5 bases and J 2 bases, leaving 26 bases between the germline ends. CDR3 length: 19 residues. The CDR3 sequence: CASSESRPGLSSHTDTQYF. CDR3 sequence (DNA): TGCGCCAGCAGCGAGAGCCGCCCGGGACTTTCGTCCCACACAGATACGCAGTATTTT.

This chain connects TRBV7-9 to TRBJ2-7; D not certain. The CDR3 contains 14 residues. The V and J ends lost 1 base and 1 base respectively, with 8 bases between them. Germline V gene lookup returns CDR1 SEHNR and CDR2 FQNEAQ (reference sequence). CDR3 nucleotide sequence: TGTGCCAGCAGCTTAGATGGCAGATCCTACGAGCAGTACTTC. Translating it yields CASSLDGRSYEQYF.

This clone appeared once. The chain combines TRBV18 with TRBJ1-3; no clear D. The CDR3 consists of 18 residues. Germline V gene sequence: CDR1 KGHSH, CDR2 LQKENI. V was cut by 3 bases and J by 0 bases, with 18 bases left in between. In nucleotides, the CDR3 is TGTGCCAGCTCACCGATAAGCGGCACCAGCTCCTCTGGAAACACCATATATTTT. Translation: CASSPISGTSSSGNTIYF.

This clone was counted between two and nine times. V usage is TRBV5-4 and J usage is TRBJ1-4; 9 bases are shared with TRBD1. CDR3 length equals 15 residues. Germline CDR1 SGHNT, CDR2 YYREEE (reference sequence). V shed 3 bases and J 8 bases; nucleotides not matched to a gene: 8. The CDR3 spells CASSSPGQGGEKLFF. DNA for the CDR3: TGTGCCAGCAGCTCACCGGGACAGGGTGGAGAAAAACTGTTTTTT.

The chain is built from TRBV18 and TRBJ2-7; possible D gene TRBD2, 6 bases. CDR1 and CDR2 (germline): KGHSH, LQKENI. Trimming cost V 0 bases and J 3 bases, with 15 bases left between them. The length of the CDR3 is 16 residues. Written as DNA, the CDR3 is TGTGCCAGCTCACCACCTTGGGAGGCTGTAGACTACGAGCAGTACTTC. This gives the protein CASSPPWEAVDYEQYF.

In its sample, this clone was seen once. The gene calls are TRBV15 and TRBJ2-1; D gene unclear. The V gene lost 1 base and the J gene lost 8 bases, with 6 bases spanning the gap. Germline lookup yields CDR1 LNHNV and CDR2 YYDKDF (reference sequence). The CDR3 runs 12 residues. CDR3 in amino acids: CATSRVFDEQFF. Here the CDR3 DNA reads TGTGCCACCAGCAGAGTTTTCGATGAGCAGTTCTTC.

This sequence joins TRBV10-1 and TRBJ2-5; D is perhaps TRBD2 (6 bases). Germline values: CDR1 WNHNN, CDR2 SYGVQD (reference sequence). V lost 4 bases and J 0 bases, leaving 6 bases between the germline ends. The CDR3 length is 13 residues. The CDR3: CASSGLDQETQYF. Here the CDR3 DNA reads TGCGCCAGCAGTGGACTAGACCAAGAGACCCAGTACTTC.

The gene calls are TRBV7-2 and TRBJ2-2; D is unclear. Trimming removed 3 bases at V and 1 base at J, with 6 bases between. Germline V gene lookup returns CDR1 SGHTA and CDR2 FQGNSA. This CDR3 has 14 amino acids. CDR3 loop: CASSFLGNTGELFF. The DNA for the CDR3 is TGTGCCAGCAGCTTCCTAGGGAACACCGGGGAGCTGTTTTTT.

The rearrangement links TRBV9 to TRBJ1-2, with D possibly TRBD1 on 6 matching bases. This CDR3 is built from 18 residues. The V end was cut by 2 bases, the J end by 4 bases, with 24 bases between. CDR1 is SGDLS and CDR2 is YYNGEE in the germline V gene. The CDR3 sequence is CASSVRGQGTRGSYGYTF. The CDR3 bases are TGTGCCAGCAGCGTTCGTGGGCAGGGGACGAGAGGGAGCTATGGCTACACCTTC.

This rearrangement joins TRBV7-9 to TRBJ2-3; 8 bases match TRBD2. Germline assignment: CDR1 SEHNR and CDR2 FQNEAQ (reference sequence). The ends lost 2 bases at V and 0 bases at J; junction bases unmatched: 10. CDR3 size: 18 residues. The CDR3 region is CASSLYPILAASTDTQYF. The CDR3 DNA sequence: TGTGCCAGCAGCTTATATCCCATACTAGCGGCTAGCACAGATACGCAGTATTTT.